This T cell receptor beta chain was recorded in a study of OX40 agonist ivuxolimab in advanced cancers. At the level of the study: Head and neck, renal cell, melanoma or hepatocellular carcinoma were the cancers that dose-escalation patients had. Points from the study as a whole: Normalized T-cell clonal expansion was also low in some nonresponders. Expanded clones belonging to CD8+ T cells outnumbered, on average, those of CD4+.

Comments on this clone: The antigen remains unidentified.

Sampled blood was obtained at baseline, cycle 4 day 1, and cycle 7 day 1. Measured with immunoSEQ multiplex PCR; TCRdb has only the in-frame clones, and not every one. Of some 86,000 clones listed, around 88% were seen once; the top ten hold about 1.3%. This TCR was sampled from an adult with an advanced solid tumor such as melanoma, head and neck, liver or kidney cancer. The specimen was CD4+ or CD8+ T cells sorted from blood, collected in a trial of the OX40 agonist ivuxolimab.

CDR3 amino acids: CASSNIYEQYF. The CDR3 DNA is TGTGCCAGTAGTAACATCTACGAGCAGTACTTC. The genes are TRBV19 and TRBJ2-7; D remains unclear. The CDR3 has 11 residues. CDR1 and CDR2 (germline): LNHDA, SQIVND (reference sequence). The V and J ends lost 4 bases and 3 bases respectively, with 4 bases between them.